This T cell receptor (beta chain) was sequenced in a study of T cells in Graves' hyperthyroidism and ophthalmopathy. This clonotype was seen at least ten times. RNA transcripts served as the template for amplifying TCR beta CDR3 regions. Researchers ran a first-round RT-PCR on the TCR CDR3 using the HTBI primer set. TCRdb analysed the multiplex PCR reads with MiXCR anew, one entry per CDR3 protein. The repertoire holds about 350,000 distinct CDR3 sequences, with approximately 13% as singletons. The CDR3 is made up of 13 amino acids. Trimming took 8 bases from V and 4 from J, leaving 14 bases between them. The germline gives CDR1 MGHDK, CDR2 SYGVNS.

The sequenced sample consisted of blood. This TCR derives from a woman in her 30s with Graves' hyperthyroidism. The J gene is TRBJ1-2, the V gene TRBV25-1; maybe TRBD1 (5 bases). The chain's CDR3 is CASSRGGTYGYTF. The DNA of the CDR3 is TGTGCCAGCTCCCGCGGAGGGACCTATGGCTACACCTTC.